This T cell receptor (beta chain) originates from a study of Graves' ophthalmopathy and Graves' hyperthyroidism. Findings and limits, study-wide: In predicting ophthalmopathy progression, the model reached approximately 71% sensitivity and 72.22% specificity.

From RNA, the CDR3 regions of TCR beta chains were amplified and sequenced. First-round RT-PCR employed HTBI primers, with a second-round multiplex PCR after it. TCRdb called the multiplex PCR reads again in MiXCR, with one record for every CDR3 protein. In the table there are roughly 700,000 distinct CDR3 sequences, roughly 40% of which are singletons. The CDR3 has 16 amino acids. Looked up from germline, CDR1 is MGHDK and CDR2 is SYGVNS. J gave up 3 bases and V 7 bases, and 11 bases lay outside the gene matches. To note about this clonotype: Its antigen is currently unknown.

Sequencing input: peripheral blood. The J gene is TRBJ2-2, the V gene TRBV25-1, with 7 bases aligning to TRBD1. The TCR sequence derives from an adult man with Graves' ophthalmopathy. CDR3 DNA: TGTGCCAGCACCCCTGGGCAGGGGGTATACACCGGGGAGCTGTTTTTT. The encoded protein is CASTPGQGVYTGELFF.